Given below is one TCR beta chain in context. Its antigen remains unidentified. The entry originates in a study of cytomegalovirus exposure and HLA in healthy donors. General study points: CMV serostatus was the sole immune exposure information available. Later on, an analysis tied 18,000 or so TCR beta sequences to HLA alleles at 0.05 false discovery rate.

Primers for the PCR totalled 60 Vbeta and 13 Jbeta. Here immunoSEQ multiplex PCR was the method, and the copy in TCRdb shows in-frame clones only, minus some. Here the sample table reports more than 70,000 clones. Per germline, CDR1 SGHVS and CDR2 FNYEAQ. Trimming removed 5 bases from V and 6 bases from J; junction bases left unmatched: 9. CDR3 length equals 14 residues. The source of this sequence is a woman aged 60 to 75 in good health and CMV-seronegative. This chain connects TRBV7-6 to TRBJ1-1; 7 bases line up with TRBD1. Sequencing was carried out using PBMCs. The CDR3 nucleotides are TGTGCCAGCAGCGTGGGACAGCCCGTCGCTGAAGCTTTCTTT. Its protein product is CASSVGQPVAEAFF.